This TCR beta chain was identified in a study of PD-L1 blockade in urothelial cancer. About the study: Males with bladder-origin urothelial cancer made up about 85% of the roughly 29 patients. Each patient had 0 to 3 earlier chemotherapy regimens.

V lost 0 bases and J 4 bases, leaving 12 bases between the germline ends. CDR1 and CDR2 (germline): LNHDA, SQIVND (reference sequence). This CDR3 contains 15 residues. Clones were read by immunoSEQ multiplex PCR, and TCRdb kept only the in-frame ones, dropping some. The sample has 27,000 or so clones; roughly 86% are singletons. The chain combines TRBV19 with TRBJ1-1; no clear D. The sample here was PBMCs, taken around atezolizumab (anti-PD-L1) treatment. This clonotype was obtained from a middle-aged man with urothelial cancer. CDR3 sequence: CASSIEGLRGTEAFF. The CDR3 DNA is TGTGCCAGTAGTATAGAGGGCCTCCGGGGCACTGAAGCTTTCTTT.